Presented here are 18 T cell receptor beta chains from one specimen sequenced in a study of T cells in Graves' hyperthyroidism and ophthalmopathy. Using RNA transcripts as the source, TCR beta CDR3 regions were amplified. Initially, a first-round RT-PCR of the TCR CDR3 employed the HTBI primer set. TCRdb re-called the multiplex PCR reads with MiXCR, one entry per CDR3 protein. Among roughly 580,000 distinct CDR3 sequences listed, roughly 13% were seen once. Sequencing was performed on blood. Receptors were obtained from a woman in her thirties with Graves' hyperthyroidism that later progressed to Graves' ophthalmopathy.

This clonotype was recorded a few times. The V gene is TRBV5-4, the J gene TRBJ2-7; 7 positions match TRBD1. Trimming took 3 bases from V and 7 from J; bases not matched to a gene: 13. This CDR3 comprises 15 residues. Germline V gene sequence: CDR1 SGHNT, CDR2 YYREEE (reference sequence). The CDR3 region is CASSSQDRPLGEQYF. The CDR3 DNA is TGTGCCAGCAGCTCTCAGGACAGGCCGCTCGGAGAGCAGTACTTC. Full variable domain (outside the CDR3, taken from reference TRBV5-4 and TRBJ2-7): ETGVTQSPTHLIKTRGQQVTLRCSSQSGHNTVSWYQQALGQGPQFIFQYYREEENGRGNFPPRFSGLQFPNYSSELNVNALELDDSALYLCASSSQDRPLGEQYFGPGTRLTVT.

This clonotype has just a few counts. CDR3 sequence: CASRDGAVGGNTIYF. The CDR3 nucleotides are TGTGCCAGCAGGGACGGTGCAGTGGGGGGAAACACCATATATTTT. The V gene is TRBV12-3 or TRBV12-4, the J gene TRBJ1-3, with D uncertain. The CDR3 has 15 residues. V lost 6 bases to trimming and J lost 4 bases, with 16 bases between them.

This clonotype was counted many times. This sequence joins TRBV5-8 and TRBJ2-3, with 13 bases lining up with TRBD2. CDR1 is SGHTS and CDR2 is YDEGEE in the germline V gene. The V and J ends lost 0 bases and 5 bases, in that order; junction bases with no gene match: 3. CDR3 length equals 16 residues. The CDR3 DNA is TGTGCCAGCAGCTTGGCTGGACTAGCGGGGGAAGATACGCAGTATTTT. The encoded protein is CASSLAGLAGEDTQYF. Based on the CDR3 plus reference TRBV5-8 and TRBJ2-3, the full variable domain is EAGVTQSPTHLIKTRGQQATLRCSPISGHTSVYWYQQALGLGLQFLLWYDEGEERNRGNFPPRFSGRQFPNYSSELNVNALELEDSALYLCASSLAGLAGEDTQYFGPGTRLTVL.

This clonotype turned up a few times. Without the conserved terminal phenylalanine or tryptophan, this CDR3 likely stems from a read error. The chain combines TRBV2 with TRBJ1-6; D not certain. The CDR3 is 16 residues long. Trimming left V 3 bases short and J 1 base short, with 10 bases between. CDR1 is SNHLY, CDR2 FYNNEI, per germline. Written as DNA, the CDR3 is TGTGCCAGCAGTGAGCCCGACGGATCCTATAATTCACCCCTCCACCTT. It specifies CASSEPDGSYNSPLHL.

This clonotype was seen a handful of times. The chain combines TRBV12-5 with TRBJ1-1; TRBD1 aligns across 9 bases. The junction had 2 bases not matched to a gene; V was cut back by 3 bases and J by 6 bases. The germline V gene encodes CDR1 LGHNT and CDR2 FRNRAP. The CDR3 is 13 amino acids. DNA of the CDR3: TGTGCTAGTGGTTTACAGGGGGCATCTGAAGCTTTCTTT. Amino acids: CASGLQGASEAFF.

This clonotype was seen only a few times. One junction end disagrees with the germline gene, perhaps due to a read error. The chain is built from TRBV9 and TRBJ1-1; TRBD1 matches 10 bases. The CDR3 contains 16 residues. Germline CDR1 is SGDLS and CDR2 is YYNGEE. CDR3 in DNA: TGTGCCAGCAGCCCGAGTTGGGGACAGGGGAACGCTGAAGCTTTCTTT. Its protein is CASSPSWGQGNAEAFF.

This clonotype was counted only a few times. This chain links TRBV14 with TRBJ2-5; D not certain. Germline V gene sequence: CDR1 SGHDN, CDR2 FVKESK. V was pared by 1 base and J by 1 base, with 16 bases between. The CDR3 runs 17 residues. For the CDR3, the DNA is TGTGCCAGCAGCCAAGCTACCGCCCTGTTCTTCCAAGAGACCCAGTACTTC. Its translation is CASSQATALFFQETQYF.

This clonotype occurred many times. This chain joins TRBV28 and TRBJ1-4, with 11 bases that match TRBD1. The CDR3 contains 14 residues. The J segment lost 8 bases and the V segment lost 10 bases, leaving 9 bases of the junction unmatched. CDR1 is MDHEN, CDR2 SYDVKM, per germline. The CDR3 protein is CAIPGTGGVEKLFF. DNA of the CDR3: TGTGCCATCCCCGGGACAGGGGGGGTGGAAAAACTGTTTTTT.

This clonotype was seen only a few times. The chain recombines TRBV19 with TRBJ2-3; D not resolved. This CDR3 region has 14 residues. Trimming shortened V by 1 base and J by 6 bases, and 11 bases separated the two germline ends. Per the germline V gene, CDR1 is LNHDA and CDR2 is SQIVND (reference sequence). This CDR3 is CASSIAQRADTQYF. CDR3 in DNA: TGTGCCAGTAGTATAGCCCAAAGGGCGGATACGCAGTATTTT.

There are many counts of this clonotype. This chain connects TRBV7-3 to TRBJ1-5, with a possible D match to TRBD1 (5 bases). Germline V gives CDR1 SGHTA, CDR2 FQGTGA. The V gene lost 3 bases and the J gene lost 3 bases, with 12 bases spanning the gap. This CDR3 has 15 amino acids. In DNA, the CDR3 is TGTGCCAGCAGCTTGCACGGGGCGCTCAATCAGCCCCAGCATTTT. Translated, it gives CASSLHGALNQPQHF.

This clonotype came up many times. The V and J genes are TRBV24-1 and TRBJ2-3; 12 bases are shared with TRBD2. Germline CDR1 reads KGHDR; CDR2 reads SFDVKD. The CDR3 totals 17 residues. V lost 4 bases, J lost 2 bases, and 6 bases stayed unmatched. The CDR3 sequence is CATSDRLAGAYTDTQYF. The CDR3 DNA is TGTGCCACCAGTGACCGACTAGCGGGAGCCTACACAGATACGCAGTATTTT.

This clonotype was observed a few times. The rearrangement links TRBV19 to TRBJ1-2; D is possibly TRBD1 (5 bases). This CDR3 has 13 residues. Germline V lookup: CDR1 LNHDA, CDR2 SQIVND (reference sequence). The CDR3 region is CVKSRASNYGYTF. The DNA for the CDR3 is TGTGTGAAGAGCAGGGCTTCTAACTATGGCTACACCTTC.

The table lists this clonotype with many counts. The chain joins TRBV24-1 to TRBJ2-1, with D perhaps matching TRBD1 or TRBD2 (5 bases each). CDR3 length: 13 residues. In germline, CDR1 is KGHDR, CDR2 SFDVKD. The V end lost 9 bases, the J end lost 12 bases, and 20 bases lay between the germline ends. The CDR3 loop reads CATEGHRSATQFF. As DNA, the CDR3 is TGTGCCACCGAGGGGCACCGTAGCGCCACGCAGTTCTTC.

The gene calls are TRBV7-2 and TRBJ2-3; TRBD1 is a possible D gene (5 bases). Germline CDR1 is SGHTA and CDR2 is FQGNSA. The CDR3 runs to 14 residues. V was clipped by 1 base and J by 4 bases, with 9 bases between them. The CDR3 region is CASSLDPRADTQYF. The CDR3 bases are TGTGCCAGCAGCTTAGACCCCAGGGCAGATACGCAGTATTTT.

This clonotype appeared many times. The chain has TRBV27 and TRBJ2-1; D unresolved. Germline CDR1 reads MNHEY; CDR2 reads SMNVEV (reference sequence). This CDR3 spans 15 amino acids. Trimming took off 1 base at V and 5 bases at J, with 12 bases between the two ends. This chain's CDR3 is CASSLFLGPNNEQFF. The CDR3 DNA sequence: TGTGCCAGCAGTTTATTCCTAGGCCCGAACAATGAGCAGTTCTTC.

For this clonotype: A much more abundant neighbour one base away suggests this may be a read error. The V and J genes are TRBV12-3 or TRBV12-4 and TRBJ2-4; TRBD1 or TRBD2 may be the D gene (5 bases each). CDR3 length equals 15 residues. CDR3 DNA: TGTGCCAGCAGTTTGCCCGGGACGGAAAAAAACATTCGGTACTTC. Translating it yields CASSLPGTEKNIRYF.

In its sample, this clonotype was seen a few times. The chain has TRBV20-1 and TRBJ1-4, with D perhaps matching TRBD1 (5 bases). Germline V gene sequence: CDR1 DFQATT, CDR2 SNEGSKA (reference sequence). This CDR3 region has 14 residues. Trimming took off 2 bases at V and 6 bases at J, with 13 bases between the two ends. CDR3 sequence: CSARWYGGDEKLFF. The CDR3 nucleotides are TGCAGTGCTAGATGGTATGGGGGAGATGAAAAACTGTTTTTT.

This clonotype has ten or more counts. The chain employs TRBV2 and TRBJ2-7, with D unclear. From germline, CDR1 is SNHLY and CDR2 FYNNEI. The CDR3 runs to 14 residues. V was pared by 6 bases and J by 0 bases, with 12 bases between. CDR3 sequence reads: CASRKRWASYEQYF. In DNA form, the CDR3 reads TGTGCCAGCAGAAAAAGATGGGCCTCCTACGAGCAGTACTTC. The full variable domain, rest sourced from reference TRBV2 and TRBJ2-7, is EPEVTQTPSHQVTQMGQEVILRCVPISNHLYFYWYRQILGQKVEFLVSFYNNEISEKSEIFDDQFSVERPDGSNFTLKIRSTKLEDSAMYFCASRKRWASYEQYFGPGTRLTVT.